This T cell receptor beta chain was documented in a study of identical twins (dated by TCRdb to the mid-2010s). The study in broad terms: To test whether fetal clonotypes persist, this study deep-sequenced TCR alpha and beta repertoires from monozygotic twins, from unrelated adults of various ages, and from cord blood. To rule out contamination, the twin experiments were replicated at different times with different library preparation protocols.

The library was generated by 5' RACE. The data were produced on an Illumina HiSeq 2000. A universal primer binding site was added through template switching, and the final cDNA carried a unique molecular identifier so that TCR cDNA molecules could be counted accurately. First-strand cDNA for TCR alpha and beta chains was synthesized from specific primers in the conserved constant-segment region. To control for contamination, every cDNA library carried two barcodes: a SMART-Mk sample barcode plus Illumina barcodes. TruSeq adapter sequences, together with Illumina sample barcodes, were added in two successive PCR steps. The TCR alpha and beta cDNA libraries were sequenced on the Illumina HiSeq platform using custom primers. On the study's bioinformatics: Raw reads were processed with MiGEC to extract unique molecular identifiers, and MiXCR was used to determine CDR3 positions. Recombination models were inferred per individual with the repgenHMM and IGoR tools using an EM algorithm. Shared clonotype analysis was performed with the tcR package in R, normalizing sharing by the product of cloneset sizes. To study raw recombination without the effects of thymic and clonal selection, out-of-frame nonproductive sequences were analyzed. Using fastp at Q25 and MiXCR, TCRdb reprocessed the public reads and kept productive beta chains. Every CDR3 protein is listed once, alongside the most common genes and DNA of its rows. What appears here as the V and J calls and clone size reflects TCRdb's work, not the paper's. A total of 450,000 to 650,000 distinct CDR3 sequences appear in this sample, roughly 15% of them only once. Around 0.4% of the sample goes to the ten largest clones.

Counted from cysteine to phenylalanine, this CDR3 has 16 amino acids. Of all the DNA, just the CDR3 is kept, 48 bases in frame from base 1. V is shortened by 5 bases, J by 6 bases, and the region joining them spans 21 bases. CDR1 and CDR2, looked up from the germline V gene, are SGHNT and YENEEA. The research as a whole found: Out-of-frame TCR alpha sequences shared between twins showed an excess of low generation-probability sequences compared with coincidental sharing between unrelated individuals. Because the same donors could not be followed over many years, the conclusions depended on cross-sectional statistical analysis. Out-of-frame TCR alpha sharing in monozygotic twins was systematically underestimated by recombination models, whereas sharing between unrelated individuals was in agreement with the recombination models. Zero-insertion analyses could be partly confounded by invariant T cells such as MAIT and iNKT, though diverse VJ usage argued against such confounding for most clonotypes. Abundant cord blood beta clonotypes carried fewer insertions; young adult naive repertoires showed a weaker similar trend, while memory repertoires showed none. In beta out-of-frame sequences, excess twin sharing was weaker, because having fewer shared sequences lowered the signal-to-noise ratio.

All donors were healthy Caucasians. Three pairs of female monozygotic twins, all aged roughly 18 to 29 years, made up the twin cohort. Positive isolation kits from Invitrogen were used to isolate the CD4+ and CD8+ T cell populations. A word on this clonotype: Which antigen it targets is not known. The sample holds no much larger clone one base away, and base qualities are not on file.

The data were also submitted as part of a second study, on yellow fever vaccine responses in identical twins. As described in the second report: According to the authors, in identical twins the way T cells responded to vaccination appeared partly convergent and partly personalized. In identical twins, the study followed T cell clones that responded to the vaccine with precision.

Source material: CD4+ T cells sorted from blood. The sequence joins TRBV11-3 to TRBJ2-3, with a tentative D gene TRBD2 over 7 matching bases. This TCR was recovered from a woman younger than 30 in good health. The nucleotide sequence reads TGTGCCAGCAGCGCATCCGGGGGCGGGAGTAAGGATACGCAGTATTTT. The resulting protein is CASSASGGGSKDTQYF. Outside the CDR3, residues come from the reference TRBV11-3 and TRBJ2-3 proteins, so the full variable domain is: EAGVVQSPRYKIIEKKQPVAFWCNPISGHNTLYWYLQNLGQGPELLIRYENEEAVDDSQLPKDRFSAERLKGVDSTLKIQPAELGDSAVYLCASSASGGGSKDTQYFGPGTRLTVL.